Below, 30 T cell receptor beta chains from the same sample are listed, as sequenced in a study of shared clonotypes between healthy human individuals. Produced via immunoSEQ multiplex PCR; TCRdb's table is partial and in-frame only. The table includes 2 million to 3 million clones, more than 85% detected once. Material: naive CD4+ T cells from PBMCs. Stated subset: CD45RA+ positively selected. The receptors originated from a man between 18 and 29 years old in good health. Some clones in this sample may be carry-over from other donors' samples.

The chain joins TRBV6-6 to TRBJ2-7; D possibly corresponds to TRBD1 (5 bases). Trimming stripped 5 bases from V and 2 bases from J, with 10 bases between. Germline CDR1 is MNHNY and CDR2 is SVGAGI (reference sequence). CDR3 size: 13 residues. The DNA for the CDR3 is TGTGCCAGCAGTCCCTGGGGCACCTACGAGCAGTACTTC. Its translation: CASSPWGTYEQYF.

The V call is TRBV6-6, the J call TRBJ2-3; the match to TRBD1 covers 9 bases. Germline trimming cut 5 bases from V and 4 bases from J; bases unmatched to any gene: 4. This CDR3 is 14 amino acids long. Germline loops: CDR1 MNHNY, CDR2 SVGAGI (reference sequence). In DNA, the CDR3 is TGTGCCAGCAGTACACGACAGGGGGCAGATACGCAGTATTTT. Its translation is CASSTRQGADTQYF.

The gene calls are TRBV7-9 and TRBJ1-1, with TRBD1 matching 9 bases. Germline V gene sequence: CDR1 SEHNR, CDR2 FQNEAQ (reference sequence). The CDR3 contains 14 residues. The ends lost 6 bases at V and 5 bases at J; junction bases unmatched: 7. The CDR3 loop is CASRRDRVGTEAFF. In nucleotides, the CDR3 is TGTGCCAGCAGACGGGACAGGGTAGGTACTGAAGCTTTCTTT.

The CDR3 sequence: CASSKGQGREETQYF. In DNA form, the CDR3 reads TGTGCCAGCAGCAAAGGACAGGGGCGGGAAGAGACCCAGTACTTC. The V gene is TRBV27, the J gene TRBJ2-5, with 9 bases lining up with TRBD1. Germline CDR1 and CDR2: MNHEY and SMNVEV (reference sequence). This CDR3 region has 15 residues. Trimming cost V 6 bases and J 3 bases; bases outside gene matches: 8.

This chain links TRBV4-1 with TRBJ2-4; no clear D gene. The germline CDR1 and CDR2 sequences are MGHRA and YSYEKL. This CDR3 region has 13 residues. Trimming removed 0 bases from V and 8 bases from J, with 8 bases in between. Here the CDR3 DNA reads TGCGCCAGCAGCCAAGATGGGTTGGACATTCAGTACTTC. Translated: CASSQDGLDIQYF.

Concerning this clone itself: Germline is not matched at one junction end, which may reflect a read error. The chain employs TRBV2 and TRBJ2-5; 8 nucleotides line up with TRBD2. This CDR3 comprises 12 residues. Germline V lookup: CDR1 SNHLY, CDR2 FYNNEI. CDR3 region: CASRQTSGSSDF. CDR3 coding DNA: TGTGCCAGCAGACAAACTAGCGGAAGCTCGGACTTC.

The chain has TRBV28 and TRBJ1-2; weak D call: TRBD1 (5 bases). V gave up 7 bases and J gave up 2 bases, with 17 bases separating them. The CDR3 covers 15 residues. CDR1 is MDHEN, CDR2 SYDVKM, per germline. CDR3 nucleotide sequence: TGTGCCAGCACTCAAAGTGGGGCGCTGAACTATGGCTACACCTTC. Translation gives CASTQSGALNYGYTF.

This chain uses TRBV28 with TRBJ2-1, with TRBD2 identical over 8 bases. Germline V gene lookup returns CDR1 MDHEN and CDR2 SYDVKM. The junction had 8 bases not matched to a gene; V was cut back by 6 bases and J by 7 bases. This CDR3 is built from 14 residues. The CDR3 DNA sequence: TGTGCCAGCAGAGGAGCGGGAGCTCGGAATGAGCAGTTCTTC. It translates to CASRGAGARNEQFF.

V usage is TRBV7-9 and J usage is TRBJ2-3, with D uncertain. The germline V gene has CDR1 SEHNR and CDR2 FQNEAQ (reference sequence). CDR3 length equals 15 residues. The V and J ends lost 1 base and 3 bases respectively, with 11 bases between them. CDR3 bases: TGTGCCAGCAGCTTAGTCAAGCCTATAACAGATACGCAGTATTTT. This codes for CASSLVKPITDTQYF.

A remark on this clone: The sample has other DNA sequences that encode this CDR3 too. The chain combines TRBV7-9 with TRBJ2-1; 11 nucleotides align to TRBD2. The CDR3 covers 14 residues. Germline assignment: CDR1 SEHNR and CDR2 FQNEAQ (reference sequence). After removal of 1 base from V and 8 bases from J, the junction contained 1 base not matched to a gene. CDR3 sequence: CASSLELAGDEQFF. The CDR3 DNA reads as TGTGCCAGCAGCTTAGAACTAGCGGGAGATGAGCAGTTCTTC.

This clone was picked up one time. J is TRBJ1-1 and V is TRBV5-4, with D perhaps TRBD1 (5 bases). CDR1 is SGHNT, CDR2 YYREEE, per germline (reference sequence). This CDR3 is 12 amino acids long. The ends were cut back, 0 bases at V and 8 bases at J, with 8 bases in the middle. Here the CDR3 reads CASSLASGEAFF. CDR3 in DNA: TGTGCCAGCAGCTTGGCCTCAGGGGAAGCTTTCTTT.

The genes are TRBV19 and TRBJ2-3; possible D gene TRBD1, 6 bases. The CDR3 is 14 residues long. Germline CDR1 reads LNHDA; CDR2 reads SQIVND (reference sequence). V was clipped by 6 bases and J by 0 bases, with 10 bases between them. The CDR3 nucleotides read TGTGCCAGTAGGGACGACAGGAGCACAGATACGCAGTATTTT. The encoded protein is CASRDDRSTDTQYF.

The chain carries TRBV27 and TRBJ1-1; a weak D match, TRBD1 (5 bases). This CDR3 has 18 residues. V shed 1 base and J shed 4 bases, with 22 bases lying between them. The germline V gene has CDR1 MNHEY and CDR2 SMNVEV (reference sequence). The CDR3 DNA reads as TGTGCCAGCAGTTTATTTATCGGGGGAGCTCCGTGGGTCACTGAAGCTTTCTTT. Protein: CASSLFIGGAPWVTEAFF.

This clone came up a few times. The chain recombines TRBV15 with TRBJ1-5, with D hard to call. Per germline, CDR1 LNHNV and CDR2 YYDKDF (reference sequence). There are 13 residues in the CDR3. With 0 bases removed from V and 4 bases from J, the gap between germline ends came to 4 bases. Written as DNA, the CDR3 is TGTGCCACCAGCAGAGACGATAATCAGCCCCAGCATTTT. Its protein is CATSRDDNQPQHF.

The chain links TRBV19 to TRBJ2-4; D not certain. Germline CDR1 LNHDA, CDR2 SQIVND (reference sequence). V lost 5 bases and J lost 1, with 9 bases in between. This CDR3 contains 14 residues. As DNA, the CDR3 is TGTGCCAGTAGTGCCCAGATGGCCAAAAACATTCAGTACTTC. Translating it yields CASSAQMAKNIQYF.

This rearrangement joins TRBV5-4 to TRBJ2-5; 7 bases are shared with TRBD1. The CDR3 totals 17 residues. Germline assignment: CDR1 SGHNT and CDR2 YYREEE (reference sequence). V shed 4 bases, J shed 1 base, and the junction held 13 bases outside the gene matches. Here the CDR3 reads CASSLGQPAQPQETQYF. CDR3 in DNA: TGTGCCAGCAGCCTGGGACAGCCGGCCCAACCCCAAGAGACCCAGTACTTC.

Of note for this clone: One junction end disagrees with the germline gene, perhaps due to a read error. This chain uses TRBV27 with TRBJ1-1; no clear D. CDR3 size: 12 residues. Per germline, CDR1 MNHEY and CDR2 SMNVEV (reference sequence). The CDR3 loop reads CASSSGPRRIDF. CDR3 sequence (DNA): TGTGCCAGCAGTTCCGGGCCTCGCAGGATAGACTTT.

This chain connects TRBV29-1 to TRBJ2-5, with 8 bases matching TRBD2. The CDR3 contains 13 residues. After removal of 6 bases from V and 4 bases from J, the junction contained 7 bases not matched to a gene. CDR1 and CDR2 from the germline V gene are SQVTM and ANQGSEA. This CDR3 is CSVARLATETQYF. For the CDR3, the DNA is TGCAGCGTGGCGCGACTAGCGACAGAGACCCAGTACTTC.

The chain couples TRBV10-3 to TRBJ1-2; perhaps TRBD1 as D (5 bases). Trimming pared 0 bases from V and 7 bases from J, leaving 12 bases between. This CDR3 spans 14 amino acids. The V gene's germline CDR1 is ENHRY and CDR2 SYGVKD. The CDR3 sequence is CAISESTGESGYTF. The DNA for the CDR3 is TGTGCCATCAGTGAGTCTACGGGGGAGAGTGGCTACACCTTC.

This chain connects TRBV6-6 to TRBJ2-5, with TRBD1 matching 8 bases. Losses at the gene ends were 5 bases for V and 7 bases for J; bases not matched to a gene: 12. Germline lookup yields CDR1 MNHNY and CDR2 SVGAGI (reference sequence). The CDR3 is made up of 15 amino acids. DNA for the CDR3: TGTGCCAGCAGTCGACTACCTGGACAGGGAGGGACCCAGTACTTC. Residues: CASSRLPGQGGTQYF.

J is TRBJ2-5 and V is TRBV19; 9 nucleotides agree with TRBD1. CDR3 length: 15 residues. Germline V gene sequence: CDR1 LNHDA, CDR2 SQIVND (reference sequence). V shed 3 bases, J shed 5 bases, and the junction held 7 bases outside the gene matches. CDR3 sequence reads: CASSIQGQGRETQYF. The CDR3, as DNA: TGTGCCAGTAGTATTCAGGGACAGGGTCGGGAGACCCAGTACTTC.

This clone was observed a single time. The chain has TRBV25-1 and TRBJ2-1, with unresolved D. CDR3 length: 13 residues. Germline V gives CDR1 MGHDK, CDR2 SYGVNS. V was clipped by 3 bases and J by 7 bases, with 10 bases between them. Here the CDR3 reads CASSDHFGNEQFF. The CDR3 DNA is TGTGCCAGCAGTGACCACTTCGGGAATGAGCAGTTCTTC.

This rearrangement joins TRBV5-4 to TRBJ2-2; D is perhaps TRBD1 (8 bases). CDR1 is SGHNT, CDR2 YYREEE, per germline (reference sequence). V lost 4 bases, J lost 7 bases, and 17 bases lay in between. The CDR3 has 15 amino acids. CDR3 sequence reads: CASSGTGGGGGELFF. In nucleotides, the CDR3 is TGTGCCAGCAGCGGTACAGGGGGAGGGGGCGGGGAGCTGTTTTTT.

This clone was found once. The same CDR3 is also encoded by other DNA sequences in this sample. The chain has TRBV19 and TRBJ1-2; no firm D call. With 1 base removed from V and 2 bases from J, the gap between germline ends came to 8 bases. CDR1 and CDR2 from the germline V gene are LNHDA and SQIVND (reference sequence). This CDR3 contains 14 residues. The CDR3 loop is CASSIAGGNYGYTF. As DNA, the CDR3 is TGTGCCAGTAGTATAGCGGGCGGAAACTATGGCTACACCTTC.

This clone appeared a few times. This sample includes further DNA sequences coding for the same CDR3. This rearrangement joins TRBV20-1 to TRBJ1-2; no definite D call. The CDR3 is made up of 11 amino acids. Germline CDR1 reads DFQATT; CDR2 reads SNEGSKA (reference sequence). Deletions cut 1 base from V and 5 bases from J, with 5 bases between. DNA of the CDR3: TGCAGTGCTAGAGCACCGTATGGCTACACCTTC. Its protein product is CSARAPYGYTF.

V is TRBV6-1 and J is TRBJ1-2, with D maybe TRBD1 (5 bases). The CDR3 loop spans 17 amino acids. The germline V gene has CDR1 MNHNS and CDR2 SASEGT. Trimming took off 4 bases at V and 2 bases at J, with 20 bases between the two ends. The CDR3 loop reads CASSVPWRREINYGYTF. The CDR3 DNA follows: TGTGCCAGCAGTGTTCCCTGGCGCAGGGAGATAAACTATGGCTACACCTTC.

The rearrangement uses TRBV25-1 and TRBJ2-3; 8 bases map to TRBD2. V dropped 9 bases and J dropped 0; count of bases not matched to a gene: 5. Germline lookup yields CDR1 MGHDK and CDR2 SYGVNS. The CDR3 runs to 14 residues. DNA for the CDR3: TGTGCCAGTATGATAGCGGGGAGCACAGATACGCAGTATTTT. Protein product: CASMIAGSTDTQYF.

The sample holds one count of this clone. The CDR3 loop reads CATSRSQISGGDNREKLFF. CDR3 nucleotide sequence: TGTGCCACCAGCAGATCGCAAATTTCAGGGGGCGATAACCGAGAAAAACTGTTTTTT. This chain joins TRBV15 and TRBJ1-4; 8 bases fit TRBD1. This CDR3 spans 19 amino acids. Germline lookup yields CDR1 LNHNV and CDR2 YYDKDF (reference sequence). V lost 2 bases to trimming and J lost 8 bases; unmatched junction nucleotides: 19. The whole variable domain, filled in from reference TRBV15 and TRBJ1-4, reads DAMVIQNPRYQVTQFGKPVTLSCSQTLNHNVMYWYQQKSSQAPKLLFHYYDKDFNNEADTPDNFQSRRPNTSFCFLDIRSPGLGDTAMYLCATSRSQISGGDNREKLFFGSGTQLSVL.

This chain links TRBV28 with TRBJ2-3, with TRBD2 identical over 8 bases. The CDR3 consists of 16 residues. Per the germline V gene, CDR1 is MDHEN and CDR2 is SYDVKM. Unmatched junction bases numbered 11, after V lost 6 bases and J lost 3 bases. The CDR3, as DNA: TGTGCCAGCAGCCGATCGGGACGGGGGGGAACAGATACGCAGTATTTT. It yields the protein CASSRSGRGGTDTQYF.

The chain couples TRBV6-1 to TRBJ2-5, with a possible D match to TRBD2 (7 bases). This CDR3 spans 17 amino acids. Trimming cost V 3 bases and J 5 bases, with 22 bases left between them. From germline, CDR1 is MNHNS and CDR2 SASEGT. This CDR3 is CASSEPSLGRGWETQYF. CDR3 coding DNA: TGTGCCAGCAGTGAGCCCTCTTTGGGGAGGGGGTGGGAGACCCAGTACTTC.